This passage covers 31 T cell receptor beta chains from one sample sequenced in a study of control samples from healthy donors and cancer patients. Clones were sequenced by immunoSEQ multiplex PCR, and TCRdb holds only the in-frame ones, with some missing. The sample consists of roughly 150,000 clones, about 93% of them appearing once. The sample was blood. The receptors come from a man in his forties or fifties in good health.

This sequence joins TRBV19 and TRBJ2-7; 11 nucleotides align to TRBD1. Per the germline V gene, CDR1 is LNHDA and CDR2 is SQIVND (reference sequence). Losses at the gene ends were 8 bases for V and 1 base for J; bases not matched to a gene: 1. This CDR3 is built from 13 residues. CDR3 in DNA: TGTGCCAGTGGACAGGGGGCTTCCTACGAGCAGTACTTC. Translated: CASGQGASYEQYF.

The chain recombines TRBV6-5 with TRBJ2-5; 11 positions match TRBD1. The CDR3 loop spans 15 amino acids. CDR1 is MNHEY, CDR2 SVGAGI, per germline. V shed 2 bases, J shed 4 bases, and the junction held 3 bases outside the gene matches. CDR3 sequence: CASSYRGTGGETQYF. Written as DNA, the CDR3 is TGTGCCAGCAGTTACCGGGGGACAGGGGGAGAGACCCAGTACTTC.

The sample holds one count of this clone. The CDR3 nucleotides read TGTGCCAGCAGCTTAATGGTGGCCGGGGAGCTGTTTTTT. Amino acid sequence: CASSLMVAGELFF. The gene calls are TRBV7-3 and TRBJ2-2, with unresolved D. Trimming cost V 1 base and J 6 bases, with 6 bases left between them. The length of the CDR3 is 13 residues. Per the germline V gene, CDR1 is SGHTA and CDR2 is FQGTGA.

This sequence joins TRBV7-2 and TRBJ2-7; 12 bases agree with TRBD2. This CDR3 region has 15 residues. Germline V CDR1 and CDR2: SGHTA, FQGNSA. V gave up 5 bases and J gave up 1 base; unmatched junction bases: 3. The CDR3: CASSLTSGRSYEQYF. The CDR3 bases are TGTGCCAGCAGCCTAACTAGCGGGAGGTCCTACGAGCAGTACTTC.

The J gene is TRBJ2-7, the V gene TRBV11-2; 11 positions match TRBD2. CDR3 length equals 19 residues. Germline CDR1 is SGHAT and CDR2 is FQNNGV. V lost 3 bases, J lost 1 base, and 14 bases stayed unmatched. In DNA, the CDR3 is TGTGCCAGCAGCTTGGGTCTGAGGGGGCGGACTAGCGGGTCCTACGAGCAGTACTTC. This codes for CASSLGLRGRTSGSYEQYF.

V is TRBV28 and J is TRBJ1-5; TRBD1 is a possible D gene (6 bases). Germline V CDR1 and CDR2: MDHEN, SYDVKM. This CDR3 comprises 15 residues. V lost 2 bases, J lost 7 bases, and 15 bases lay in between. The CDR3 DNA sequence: TGTGCCAGCAGTTTAGGAAGCAGGGGAGTCCAGCCCCAGCATTTT. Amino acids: CASSLGSRGVQPQHF.

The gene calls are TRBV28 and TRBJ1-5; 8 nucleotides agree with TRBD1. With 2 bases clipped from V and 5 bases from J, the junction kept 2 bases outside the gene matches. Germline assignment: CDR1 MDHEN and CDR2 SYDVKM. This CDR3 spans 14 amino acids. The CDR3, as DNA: TGTGCCAGCAGTTTAACAGGGGGGCATCAGCCCCAGCATTTT. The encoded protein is CASSLTGGHQPQHF.

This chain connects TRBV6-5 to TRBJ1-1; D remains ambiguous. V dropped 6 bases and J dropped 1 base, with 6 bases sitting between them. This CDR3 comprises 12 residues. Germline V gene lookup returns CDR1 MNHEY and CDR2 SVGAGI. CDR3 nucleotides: TGTGCCAGCAGAAGTAGGAACACTGAAGCTTTCTTT. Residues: CASRSRNTEAFF.

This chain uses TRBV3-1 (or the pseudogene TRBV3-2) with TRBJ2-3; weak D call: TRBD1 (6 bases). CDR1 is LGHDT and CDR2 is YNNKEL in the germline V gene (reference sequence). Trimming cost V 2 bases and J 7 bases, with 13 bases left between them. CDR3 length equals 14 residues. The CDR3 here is CASSQHNRENTQYF. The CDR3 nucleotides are TGTGCCAGCAGCCAACATAACAGGGAAAATACGCAGTATTTT.

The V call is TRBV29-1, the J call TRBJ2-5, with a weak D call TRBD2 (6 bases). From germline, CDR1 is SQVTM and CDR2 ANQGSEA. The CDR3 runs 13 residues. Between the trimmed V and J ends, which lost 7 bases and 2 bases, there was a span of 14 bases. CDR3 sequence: CSASRDSQETQYF. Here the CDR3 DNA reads TGCAGCGCGTCCCGGGACTCACAAGAGACCCAGTACTTC.

The CDR3: CASSSVDRVNSPLHF. The CDR3, as DNA: TGTGCCAGCAGTTCCGTGGACAGGGTCAATTCACCCCTCCACTTT. The rearrangement uses TRBV28 and TRBJ1-6, with 8 bases that match TRBD1. This CDR3 spans 15 amino acids. The germline V gene encodes CDR1 MDHEN and CDR2 SYDVKM. The junction had 6 bases not matched to a gene; V was cut back by 4 bases and J by 7 bases.

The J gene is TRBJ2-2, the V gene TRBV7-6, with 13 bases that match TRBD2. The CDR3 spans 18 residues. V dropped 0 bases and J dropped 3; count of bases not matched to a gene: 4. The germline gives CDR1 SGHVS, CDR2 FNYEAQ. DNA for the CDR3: TGTGCCAGCAGCTTAGCAGGAGGACTAGCGGGAGACACCGGGGAGCTGTTTTTT. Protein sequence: CASSLAGGLAGDTGELFF.

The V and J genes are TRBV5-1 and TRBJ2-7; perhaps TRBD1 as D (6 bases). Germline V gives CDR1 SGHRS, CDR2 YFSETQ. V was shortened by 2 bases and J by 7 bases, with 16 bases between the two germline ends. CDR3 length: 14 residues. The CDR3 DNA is TGCGCCAGCAGCTTAATGGCAGGGGAAAGGGAGCAGTACTTC. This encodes CASSLMAGEREQYF. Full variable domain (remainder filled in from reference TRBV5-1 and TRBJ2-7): KAGVTQTPRYLIKTRGQQVTLSCSPISGHRSVSWYQQTPGQGLQFLFEYFSETQRNKGNFPGRFSGRQFSNSRSEMNVSTLELGDSALYLCASSLMAGEREQYFGPGTRLTVT.

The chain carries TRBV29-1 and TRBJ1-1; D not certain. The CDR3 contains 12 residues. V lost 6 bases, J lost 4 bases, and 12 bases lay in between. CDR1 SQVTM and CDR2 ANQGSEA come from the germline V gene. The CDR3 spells CSVNPGVTEAFF. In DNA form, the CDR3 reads TGCAGCGTGAATCCAGGAGTCACTGAAGCTTTCTTT. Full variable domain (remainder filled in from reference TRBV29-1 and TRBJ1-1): SAVISQKPSRDICQRGTSLTIQCQVDSQVTMMFWYRQQPGQSLTLIATANQGSEATYESGFVIDKFPISRPNLTFSTLTVSNMSPEDSSIYLCSVNPGVTEAFFGQGTRLTVV.

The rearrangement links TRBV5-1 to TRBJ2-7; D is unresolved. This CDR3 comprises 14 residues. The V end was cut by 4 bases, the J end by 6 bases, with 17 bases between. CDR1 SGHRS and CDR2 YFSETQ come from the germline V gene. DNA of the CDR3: TGCGCCAGCAGCCCGACTCTCACGACCGGCGAGCAGTACTTC. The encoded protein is CASSPTLTTGEQYF.

In DNA form, the CDR3 reads TGTGCCAGCAGCTCAACCTTTTGGACTAGCGGGAGAACCGGGGAGCTGTTTTTT. Its protein product is CASSSTFWTSGRTGELFF. V gene TRBV7-9 combines with J gene TRBJ2-2; the match to TRBD2 covers 13 bases. The CDR3 runs to 18 residues. CDR1 is SEHNR, CDR2 FQNEAQ, per germline (reference sequence). V lost 4 bases, J lost 5 bases, and 10 bases stayed unmatched.

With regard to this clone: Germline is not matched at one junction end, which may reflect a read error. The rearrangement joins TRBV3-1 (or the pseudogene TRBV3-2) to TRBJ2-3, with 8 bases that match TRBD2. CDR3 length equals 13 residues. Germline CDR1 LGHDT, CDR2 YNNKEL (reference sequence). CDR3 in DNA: TGTGCCAGCCTATCGTCCTCGGGACTAGGCTTAGTATTT. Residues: CASLSSSGLGLVF.

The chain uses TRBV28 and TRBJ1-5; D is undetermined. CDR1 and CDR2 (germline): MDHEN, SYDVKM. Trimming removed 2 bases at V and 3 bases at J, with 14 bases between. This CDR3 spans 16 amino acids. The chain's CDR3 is CASSLKRGKFNQPQHF. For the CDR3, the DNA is TGTGCCAGCAGTTTAAAACGGGGAAAGTTCAATCAGCCCCAGCATTTT.

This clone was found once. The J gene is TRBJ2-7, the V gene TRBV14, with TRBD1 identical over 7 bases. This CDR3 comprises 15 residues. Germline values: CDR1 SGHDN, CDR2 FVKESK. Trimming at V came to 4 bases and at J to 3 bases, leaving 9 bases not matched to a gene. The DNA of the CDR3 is TGTGCCAGCAGCCCCCGGGACAGCTACATCTACGAGCAGTACTTC. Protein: CASSPRDSYIYEQYF.

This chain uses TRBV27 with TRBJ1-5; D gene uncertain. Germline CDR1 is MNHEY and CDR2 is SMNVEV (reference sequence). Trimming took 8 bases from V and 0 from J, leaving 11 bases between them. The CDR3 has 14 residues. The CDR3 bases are TGTGCCAGCCCACACACGAATAGCAATCAGCCCCAGCATTTT. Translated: CASPHTNSNQPQHF.

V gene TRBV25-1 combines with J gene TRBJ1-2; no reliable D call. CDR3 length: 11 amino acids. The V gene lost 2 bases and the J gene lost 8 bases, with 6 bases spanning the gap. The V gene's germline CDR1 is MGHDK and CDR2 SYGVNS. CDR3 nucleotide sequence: TGTGCCAGCAGTGAACTAGGGGGCTACACCTTC. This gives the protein CASSELGGYTF.

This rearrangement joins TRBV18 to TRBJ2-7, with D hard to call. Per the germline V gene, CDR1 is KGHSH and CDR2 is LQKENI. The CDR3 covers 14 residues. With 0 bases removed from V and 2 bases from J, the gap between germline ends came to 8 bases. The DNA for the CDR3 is TGTGCCAGCTCACCACCGGGCCGCCCCTACGAGCAGTACTTC. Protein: CASSPPGRPYEQYF.

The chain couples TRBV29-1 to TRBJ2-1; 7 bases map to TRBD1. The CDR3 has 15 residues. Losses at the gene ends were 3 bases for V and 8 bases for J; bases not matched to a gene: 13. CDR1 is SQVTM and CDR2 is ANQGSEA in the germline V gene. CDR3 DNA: TGCAGCGTTGATCCCCAGGACAGGCCGGTCGATGAGCAGTTCTTC. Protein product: CSVDPQDRPVDEQFF.

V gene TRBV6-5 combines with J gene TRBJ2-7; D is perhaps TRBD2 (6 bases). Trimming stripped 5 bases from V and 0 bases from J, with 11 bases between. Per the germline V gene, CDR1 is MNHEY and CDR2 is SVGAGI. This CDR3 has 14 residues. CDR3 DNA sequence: TGTGCCAGCAGTATTAGCGGTGACTCCTACGAGCAGTACTTC. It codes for CASSISGDSYEQYF.

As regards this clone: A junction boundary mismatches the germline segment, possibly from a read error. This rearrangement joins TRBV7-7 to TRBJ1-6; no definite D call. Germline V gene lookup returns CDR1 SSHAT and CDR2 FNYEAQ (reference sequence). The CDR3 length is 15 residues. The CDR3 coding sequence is TGTGCTAGCAGCTCGGAGAGCTCCTATAATTCACCCCTCCACTTT. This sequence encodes CASSSESSYNSPLHF.

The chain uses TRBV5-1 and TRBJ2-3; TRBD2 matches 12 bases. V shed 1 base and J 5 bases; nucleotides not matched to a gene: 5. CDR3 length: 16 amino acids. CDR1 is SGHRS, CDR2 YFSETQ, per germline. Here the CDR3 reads CASSLLAGGPQDTQYF. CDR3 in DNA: TGCGCCAGCAGCTTGCTAGCGGGAGGGCCCCAAGATACGCAGTATTTT.

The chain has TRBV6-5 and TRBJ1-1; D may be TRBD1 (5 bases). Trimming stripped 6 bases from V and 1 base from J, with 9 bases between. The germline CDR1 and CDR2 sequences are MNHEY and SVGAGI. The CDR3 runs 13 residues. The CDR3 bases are TGTGCCAGCAGGGGACGGCGGAACACTGAAGCTTTCTTT. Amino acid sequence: CASRGRRNTEAFF.

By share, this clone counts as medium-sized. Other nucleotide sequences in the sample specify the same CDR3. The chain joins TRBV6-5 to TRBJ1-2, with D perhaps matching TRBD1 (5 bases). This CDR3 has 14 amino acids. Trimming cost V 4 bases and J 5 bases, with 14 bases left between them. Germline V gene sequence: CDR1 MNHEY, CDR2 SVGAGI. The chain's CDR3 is CASSSAGRNYGYTF. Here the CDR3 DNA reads TGTGCCAGCAGTTCCGCGGGACGAAATTATGGCTACACCTTC.

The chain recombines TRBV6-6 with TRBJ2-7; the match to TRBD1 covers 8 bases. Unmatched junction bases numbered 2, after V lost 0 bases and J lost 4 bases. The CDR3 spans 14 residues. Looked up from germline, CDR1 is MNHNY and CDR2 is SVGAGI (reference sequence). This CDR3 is CASSYSDREYEQYF. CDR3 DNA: TGTGCCAGCAGTTACTCGGACAGGGAGTACGAGCAGTACTTC.

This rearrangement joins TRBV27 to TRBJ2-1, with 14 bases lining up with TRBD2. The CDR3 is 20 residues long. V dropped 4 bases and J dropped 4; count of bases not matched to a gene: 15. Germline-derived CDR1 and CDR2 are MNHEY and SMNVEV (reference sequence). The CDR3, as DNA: TGTGCCAGCAGTTCCCAACACGGACTAGCGGGGGGTGGAATGTACAATGAGCAGTTCTTC. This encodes CASSSQHGLAGGGMYNEQFF.

The CDR3 here is CASSATGTGAGNTIYF. CDR3 nucleotide sequence: TGTGCCAGCAGTGCTACCGGGACAGGGGCTGGAAACACCATATATTTT. V is TRBV27 and J is TRBJ1-3; TRBD1 matches 10 bases. V shed 5 bases and J 2 bases; nucleotides not matched to a gene: 6. The CDR3 is 16 residues long. The germline V gene has CDR1 MNHEY and CDR2 SMNVEV (reference sequence).